These 11 T cell receptor beta chains were sequenced from one sample in a study of neurological immune-mediated disorders. Time point indicated: technical triplicate 3. TCRdb ran MiXCR on the 5' RACE reads and lists one entry per CDR3 protein. The sample records around 47,000 distinct CDR3 sequences, around a fifth being singletons. The source material was PBMCs. These TCRs come from a man aged 60 to 69 with HTLV-1-associated myelopathy (HAM/TSP).

This clonotype showed up many times. The chain combines TRBV27 with TRBJ2-1, with 11 bases aligning to TRBD2. The ends lost 3 bases at V and 6 bases at J; junction bases unmatched: 4. The germline V gene encodes CDR1 MNHEY and CDR2 SMNVEV (reference sequence). The CDR3 is 15 amino acids. The CDR3 DNA sequence: TGTGCCAGCAGTTTTGGGCTAGCGGGGGGCAATGAGCAGTTCTTC. It specifies CASSFGLAGGNEQFF.

This clonotype was seen ten or more times. V gene TRBV6-5 combines with J gene TRBJ1-3, with unresolved D. This CDR3 has 12 amino acids. The germline CDR1 and CDR2 sequences are MNHEY and SVGAGI. Trimming stripped 6 bases from V and 4 bases from J, with 7 bases between. Here the CDR3 DNA reads TGTGCCAGCAGCAGTTACGGAAACACCATATATTTT. It specifies CASSSYGNTIYF.

The table lists this clonotype with many counts. This chain connects TRBV29-1 to TRBJ2-3; the D gene is possibly TRBD1 (7 bases). Germline CDR1 SQVTM, CDR2 ANQGSEA. The length of the CDR3 is 13 residues. The CDR3 loop reads CSHGGQRTDTQYF. The CDR3 bases are TGCAGTCACGGGGGACAGCGCACAGATACGCAGTATTTT.

This rearrangement joins TRBV29-1 to TRBJ2-7, with D possibly matching TRBD1 (7 bases). Germline V CDR1 and CDR2: SQVTM, ANQGSEA. V was pared by 3 bases and J by 5 bases, with 17 bases between. The CDR3 extends over 14 amino acids. In DNA form, the CDR3 reads TGCAGCGTTGATTTGGAGGGGGCATTGAACGAGCAGTACTTC. Translation: CSVDLEGALNEQYF.

The V and J genes are TRBV2 and TRBJ2-7; D is perhaps TRBD1 or TRBD2 (6 bases each). With 8 bases removed from V and 9 bases from J, the gap between germline ends came to 23 bases. The V gene's germline CDR1 is SNHLY and CDR2 FYNNEI. The CDR3 loop spans 14 amino acids. The CDR3 sequence: CASRGRDTSVAQYF. CDR3 in DNA: TGTGCCAGCCGTGGGCGGGACACCTCTGTAGCGCAGTACTTC.

This clonotype was seen more than once but under ten times. The V call is TRBV11-2, the J call TRBJ2-7; 9 bases map to TRBD2. The CDR3 spans 15 residues. V lost 3 bases to trimming and J lost 5 bases; unmatched junction nucleotides: 8. CDR1 and CDR2 from the germline V gene are SGHAT and FQNNGV. CDR3 region: CASSFLAGAGDEQYF. The CDR3 nucleotides read TGTGCCAGCAGCTTCTTAGCGGGAGCAGGCGACGAGCAGTACTTC.

This clonotype qualifies as medium-sized. V and J are TRBV28 and TRBJ2-7; D remains ambiguous. Deletions cut 5 bases from V and 0 bases from J, with 17 bases between. The CDR3 has 16 residues. Per germline, CDR1 MDHEN and CDR2 SYDVKM. This CDR3 is CASSQIDTASSYEQYF. The DNA of the CDR3 is TGTGCCAGCAGTCAGATAGACACCGCGAGCTCCTACGAGCAGTACTTC.

This clonotype has ten or more counts. The chain couples TRBV29-1 to TRBJ2-5; weak D call: TRBD1 (5 bases). Germline CDR1 is SQVTM and CDR2 is ANQGSEA. The CDR3 contains 12 residues. The ends were cut back, 4 bases at V and 4 bases at J, with 10 bases in the middle. The CDR3 coding sequence is TGCAGCGTTGGGGGCCTCTCAGAGACCCAGTACTTC. It encodes CSVGGLSETQYF.

This clonotype was detected a few times. The chain is built from TRBV11-2 and TRBJ1-3; D may be TRBD1 (5 bases). Germline CDR1 is SGHAT and CDR2 is FQNNGV. V lost 0 bases, J lost 0 bases, and 15 bases lay in between. This CDR3 contains 18 residues. CDR3 DNA: TGTGCCAGCAGCTTAGAACGACAGACATCCTACTCTGGAAACACCATATATTTT. It encodes CASSLERQTSYSGNTIYF.

The table lists this clonotype with many counts. The V gene is TRBV7-9, the J gene TRBJ2-1; 7 bases are shared with TRBD2. The trim removed 4 bases at V and 12 bases at J, leaving 6 bases unmatched. The V gene's germline CDR1 is SEHNR and CDR2 FQNEAQ (reference sequence). This CDR3 is 12 amino acids long. The CDR3 DNA sequence: TGTGCCAGCAGCTCCGGACTAGAAGGGCAGTTCTTC. It codes for CASSSGLEGQFF.

This clonotype was observed many times. J is TRBJ2-5 and V is TRBV7-2, with D tentatively TRBD2 (5 bases). The germline V gene encodes CDR1 SGHTA and CDR2 FQGNSA. This CDR3 contains 13 residues. Trimming cost V 2 bases and J 2 bases, with 6 bases left between them. The CDR3 DNA follows: TGTGCCAGCAGCTTATGGGAGCAAGAGACCCAGTACTTC. This translates into CASSLWEQETQYF.